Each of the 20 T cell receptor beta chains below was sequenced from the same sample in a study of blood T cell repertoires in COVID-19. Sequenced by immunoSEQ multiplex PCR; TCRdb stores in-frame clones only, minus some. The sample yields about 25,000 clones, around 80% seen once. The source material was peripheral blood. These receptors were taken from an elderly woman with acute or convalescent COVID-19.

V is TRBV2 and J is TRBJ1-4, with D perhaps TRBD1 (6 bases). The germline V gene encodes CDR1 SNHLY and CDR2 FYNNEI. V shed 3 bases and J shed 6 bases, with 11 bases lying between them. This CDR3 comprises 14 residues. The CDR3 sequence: CASSEAGAYEKLFF. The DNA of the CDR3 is TGTGCCAGCAGTGAGGCAGGGGCGTATGAAAAACTGTTTTTT.

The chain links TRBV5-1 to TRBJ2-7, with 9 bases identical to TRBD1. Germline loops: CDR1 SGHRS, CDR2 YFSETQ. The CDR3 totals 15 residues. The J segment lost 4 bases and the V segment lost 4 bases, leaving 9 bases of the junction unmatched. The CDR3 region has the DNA TGCGCCAGCAGCCTGCGGGACAGGGAAACGTACGAGCAGTACTTC. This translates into CASSLRDRETYEQYF.

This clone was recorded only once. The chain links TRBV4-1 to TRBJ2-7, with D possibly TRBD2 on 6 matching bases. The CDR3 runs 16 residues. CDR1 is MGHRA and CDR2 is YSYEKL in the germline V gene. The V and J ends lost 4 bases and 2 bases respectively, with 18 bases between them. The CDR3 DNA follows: TGCGCCAGCAGCCCCCACCGGGACTCGCTTACCTACGAGCAGTACTTC. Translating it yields CASSPHRDSLTYEQYF.

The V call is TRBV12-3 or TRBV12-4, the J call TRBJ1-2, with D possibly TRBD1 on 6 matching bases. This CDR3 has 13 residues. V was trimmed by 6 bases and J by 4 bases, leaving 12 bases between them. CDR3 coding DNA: TGTGCCAGCAGAAGGACAGACTCCTATGGCTACACCTTC. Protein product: CASRRTDSYGYTF.

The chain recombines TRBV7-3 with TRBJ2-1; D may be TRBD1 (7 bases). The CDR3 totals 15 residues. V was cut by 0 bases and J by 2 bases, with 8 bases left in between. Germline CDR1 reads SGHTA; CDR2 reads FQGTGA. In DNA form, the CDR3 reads TGTGCCAGCAGCTTAACCAGGGGGGCCTACAATGAGCAGTTCTTC. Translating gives CASSLTRGAYNEQFF.

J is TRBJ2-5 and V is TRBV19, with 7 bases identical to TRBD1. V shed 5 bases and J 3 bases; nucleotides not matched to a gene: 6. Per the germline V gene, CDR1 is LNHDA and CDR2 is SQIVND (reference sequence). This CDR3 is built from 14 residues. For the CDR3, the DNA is TGTGCCAGTAGTTTCCGGCAGGGGGAAGAGACCCAGTACTTC. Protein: CASSFRQGEETQYF.

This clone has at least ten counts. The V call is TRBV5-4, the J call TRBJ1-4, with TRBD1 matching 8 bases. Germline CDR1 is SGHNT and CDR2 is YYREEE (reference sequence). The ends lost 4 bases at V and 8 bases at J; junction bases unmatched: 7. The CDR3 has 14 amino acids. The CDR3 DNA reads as TGTGCCAGCAGCGTCGGACAGGGAGGCGAAAAACTGTTTTTT. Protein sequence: CASSVGQGGEKLFF.

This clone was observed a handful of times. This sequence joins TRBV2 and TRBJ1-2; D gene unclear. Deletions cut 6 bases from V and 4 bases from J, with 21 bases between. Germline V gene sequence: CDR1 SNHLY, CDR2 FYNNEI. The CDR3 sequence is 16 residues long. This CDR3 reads CASSASNTDSAYGYTF. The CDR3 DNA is TGTGCCAGCAGCGCCAGCAACACGGACTCCGCCTATGGCTACACCTTC.

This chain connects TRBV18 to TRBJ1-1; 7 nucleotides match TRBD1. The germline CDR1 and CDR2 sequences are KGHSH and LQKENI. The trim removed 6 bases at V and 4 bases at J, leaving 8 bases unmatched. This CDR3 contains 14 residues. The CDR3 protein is CASSQGQRGTEAFF. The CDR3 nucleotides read TGTGCCAGCTCGCAGGGACAGAGGGGCACTGAAGCTTTCTTT.

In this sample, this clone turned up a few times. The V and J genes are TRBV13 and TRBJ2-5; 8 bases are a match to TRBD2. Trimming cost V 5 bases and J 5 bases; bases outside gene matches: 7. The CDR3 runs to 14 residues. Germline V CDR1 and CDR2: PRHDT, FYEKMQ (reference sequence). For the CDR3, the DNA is TGTGCCAGCAGCGGACGGGGACTAGGGGAGACCCAGTACTTC. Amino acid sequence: CASSGRGLGETQYF.

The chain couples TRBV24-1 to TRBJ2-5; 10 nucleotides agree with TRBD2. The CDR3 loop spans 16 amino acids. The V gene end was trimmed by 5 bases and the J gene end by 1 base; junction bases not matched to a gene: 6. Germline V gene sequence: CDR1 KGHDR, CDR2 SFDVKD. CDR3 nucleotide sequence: TGTGCCACCAGTGCCGGAGCGGGGGGGGTCCAAGAGACCCAGTACTTC. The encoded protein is CATSAGAGGVQETQYF.

The CDR3 sequence is CASSRLSGTGGTEAFF. The CDR3 nucleotides read TGTGCCAGCAGCCGACTATCCGGGACAGGGGGCACTGAAGCTTTCTTT. The V and J genes are TRBV11-2 and TRBJ1-1; the match to TRBD1 covers 11 bases. CDR3 size: 16 residues. Germline values: CDR1 SGHAT, CDR2 FQNNGV. The V and J ends lost 5 bases and 4 bases, in that order; junction bases with no gene match: 9.

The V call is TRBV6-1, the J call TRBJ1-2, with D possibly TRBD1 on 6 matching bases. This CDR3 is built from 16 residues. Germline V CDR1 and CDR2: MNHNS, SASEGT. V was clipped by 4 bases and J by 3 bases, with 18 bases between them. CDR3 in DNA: TGTGCCAGCAGTGCTTCACAGGGTCCCCTAGACTATGGCTACACCTTC. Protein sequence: CASSASQGPLDYGYTF.

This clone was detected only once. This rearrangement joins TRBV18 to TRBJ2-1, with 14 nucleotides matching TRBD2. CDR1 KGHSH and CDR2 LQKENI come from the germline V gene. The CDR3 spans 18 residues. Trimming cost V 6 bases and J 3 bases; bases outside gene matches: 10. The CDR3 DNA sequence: TGTGCCAGCTCCCCCGGGACTAGCGGGGGTTCCCTCTACAATGAGCAGTTCTTC. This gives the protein CASSPGTSGGSLYNEQFF.

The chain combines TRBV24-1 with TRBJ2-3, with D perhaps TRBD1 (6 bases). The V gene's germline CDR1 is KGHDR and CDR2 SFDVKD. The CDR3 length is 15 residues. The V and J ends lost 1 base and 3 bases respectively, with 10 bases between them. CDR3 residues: CATSDFRGSTDTQYF. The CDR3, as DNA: TGTGCCACCAGTGATTTTAGGGGGTCGACAGATACGCAGTATTTT.

The CDR3 DNA sequence: TGTGCCTGGAGTATAAACAGGGGAACTGAAGCTTTCTTT. It encodes CAWSINRGTEAFF. The rearrangement links TRBV30 to TRBJ1-1, with 7 bases that match TRBD1. Germline CDR1 GTSNPN, CDR2 SVGIG (reference sequence). The CDR3 extends over 13 amino acids. V lost 2 bases, J lost 5 bases, and 5 bases stayed unmatched.

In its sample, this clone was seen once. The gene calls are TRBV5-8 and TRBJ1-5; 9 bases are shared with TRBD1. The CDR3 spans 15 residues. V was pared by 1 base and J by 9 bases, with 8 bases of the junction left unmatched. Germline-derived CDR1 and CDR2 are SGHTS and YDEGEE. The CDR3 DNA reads TGTGCCAGCAGCTTGAGGAGACAGGGGGTTTTGCCCCAGCATTTT. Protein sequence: CASSLRRQGVLPQHF.

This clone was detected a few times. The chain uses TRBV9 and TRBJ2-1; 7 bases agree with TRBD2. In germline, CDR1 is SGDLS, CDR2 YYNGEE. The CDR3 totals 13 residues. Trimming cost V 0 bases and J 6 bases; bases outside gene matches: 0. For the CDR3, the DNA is TGTGCCAGCAGCGTAGTAGCGGGCAATGAGCAGTTCTTC. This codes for CASSVVAGNEQFF.

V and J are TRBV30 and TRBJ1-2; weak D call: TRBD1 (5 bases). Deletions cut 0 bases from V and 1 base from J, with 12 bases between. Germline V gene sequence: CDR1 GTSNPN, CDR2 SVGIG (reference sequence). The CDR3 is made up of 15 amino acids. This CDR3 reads CAWSVGRGSNYGYTF. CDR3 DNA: TGTGCCTGGAGTGTAGGTCGGGGGAGTAACTATGGCTACACCTTC.

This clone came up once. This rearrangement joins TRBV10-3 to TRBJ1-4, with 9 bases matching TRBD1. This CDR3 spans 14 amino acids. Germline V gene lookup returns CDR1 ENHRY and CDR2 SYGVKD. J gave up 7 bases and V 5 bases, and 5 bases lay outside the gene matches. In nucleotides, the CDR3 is TGTGCCATCAGTCGGACAGGGGACGGTGAAAAACTGTTTTTT. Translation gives CAISRTGDGEKLFF.